This T cell receptor (beta chain) originates from a study of molecular identifiers for immune sequencing clone quantification. Findings of the study overall: Amid approximately 1 million naive cells, spiked Jurkat TCR RNA from one cell was reportedly still detectable.

This clonotype was picked up many times. Its target is unknown. TCRdb called the PCR reads again in MiXCR, with one record for every CDR3 protein. The sample yields fewer than 350,000 distinct CDR3 sequences, about a fifth seen once. The V end was cut by 5 bases, the J end by 6 bases, with 8 bases between. The length of the CDR3 is 12 residues. CD8+CD4-CCR7+CD45RA+ cells were sorted as naive CD8 T cells. J is TRBJ1-5 and V is TRBV12-3 or TRBV12-4; the D is unclear. Sequences were obtained from naive CD8+ T cells from blood, with Jurkat cell RNA spiked in. The subset here: FACS-sorted CD8+CD4-CCR7+CD45RA+ naive T cells. This receptor was obtained from a human donor in good health. Some libraries in this study had Jurkat cell RNA spiked in. The CDR3 DNA follows: TGTGCCAGCAGTGAGCCGGGTCAGCCCCAGCATTTT. Residues: CASSEPGQPQHF.